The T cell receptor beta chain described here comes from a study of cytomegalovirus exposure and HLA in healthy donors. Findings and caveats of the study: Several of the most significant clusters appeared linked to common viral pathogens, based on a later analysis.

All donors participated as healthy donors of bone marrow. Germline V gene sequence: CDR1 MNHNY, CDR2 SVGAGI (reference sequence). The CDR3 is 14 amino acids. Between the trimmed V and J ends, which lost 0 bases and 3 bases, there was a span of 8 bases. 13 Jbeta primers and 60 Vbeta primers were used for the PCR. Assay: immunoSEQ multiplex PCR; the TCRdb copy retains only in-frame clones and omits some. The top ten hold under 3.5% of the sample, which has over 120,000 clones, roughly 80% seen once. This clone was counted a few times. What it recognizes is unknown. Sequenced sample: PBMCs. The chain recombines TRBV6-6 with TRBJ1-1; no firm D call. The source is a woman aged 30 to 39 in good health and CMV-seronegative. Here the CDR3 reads CASSYSSPYTEAFF. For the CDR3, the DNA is TGTGCCAGCAGTTACTCTTCCCCGTACACTGAAGCTTTCTTT.